One sample yielded the 17 T cell receptor beta chains listed below, sequenced in a study of T cells in Graves' hyperthyroidism and ophthalmopathy. Amplified TCR beta CDR3 regions came from RNA transcripts. When the TCR CDR3 underwent first-round RT-PCR, the HTBI primer set was used. TCRdb used MiXCR to reprocess the multiplex PCR reads, holding one entry per CDR3 protein. In the table there are around 610,000 distinct CDR3 sequences, 14% to 15% of which are singletons. The sequenced sample was blood. Receptors were obtained from a woman aged 40-49 years with Graves' ophthalmopathy.

This clonotype has more than one count but fewer than ten. This chain joins TRBV6-1 and TRBJ1-5, with 10 bases lining up with TRBD1. Germline CDR1 reads MNHNS; CDR2 reads SASEGT. The CDR3 has 15 amino acids. Trimming took 1 base from V and 5 from J; bases not matched to a gene: 2. The CDR3 region is CASSEETGGHQPQHF. The CDR3 nucleotides are TGTGCCAGCAGTGAAGAGACAGGGGGCCATCAGCCCCAGCATTTT.

This clonotype was detected many times. The chain combines TRBV11-1 with TRBJ2-5; D not resolved. The CDR3 has 14 amino acids. Trimming removed 4 bases at V and 0 bases at J, with 9 bases between. Germline values: CDR1 SGHAT, CDR2 FQDESV (reference sequence). As DNA, the CDR3 is TGTGCCAGCAGCTCCGAGTTGTACCAAGAGACCCAGTACTTC. Translating it yields CASSSELYQETQYF.

This clonotype was counted many times. This chain links TRBV27 with TRBJ2-2; the D is unclear. The CDR3 loop spans 16 amino acids. The V end was cut by 6 bases, the J end by 0 bases, with 14 bases between. Germline V gene sequence: CDR1 MNHEY, CDR2 SMNVEV (reference sequence). The CDR3 DNA sequence: TGTGCCAGCAGAGACGTCACCCGGTCGAACACCGGGGAGCTGTTTTTT. Translating gives CASRDVTRSNTGELFF.

The chain couples TRBV12-3 or TRBV12-4 to TRBJ1-6; 9 bases are shared with TRBD1. The J segment lost 6 bases and the V segment lost 7 bases, leaving 13 bases of the junction unmatched. The CDR3 length is 17 residues. DNA of the CDR3: TGTGCCAGCACCAACCGCCGGGACAGGGCTAGTAATTCACCCCTCCACTTT. This sequence encodes CASTNRRDRASNSPLHF.

This clonotype has a count of ten or more. The chain combines TRBV5-1 with TRBJ2-5; D is perhaps TRBD1 (6 bases). Trimming shortened V by 2 bases and J by 4 bases, and 12 bases separated the two germline ends. The CDR3 sequence is 14 residues long. Germline lookup yields CDR1 SGHRS and CDR2 YFSETQ. CDR3 sequence: CASSFQGKLETQYF. CDR3 sequence (DNA): TGCGCCAGCAGCTTCCAGGGGAAGCTAGAGACCCAGTACTTC.

This clonotype was observed at least ten times. The V gene is TRBV6-2 or TRBV6-3, the J gene TRBJ2-7; 8 bases agree with TRBD2. The CDR3 runs 15 residues. J was trimmed by 3 bases and V by 0 bases; bases with no gene match: 4. CDR1 is MNHEY, CDR2 SVGEGT, per germline. CDR3 loop: CASSYSSTSVYEQYF. DNA of the CDR3: TGTGCCAGCAGTTACTCGTCGACTAGCGTCTACGAGCAGTACTTC.

This clonotype was seen many times. V usage is TRBV15 and J usage is TRBJ2-3, with D unresolved. CDR1 is LNHNV and CDR2 is YYDKDF in the germline V gene (reference sequence). The CDR3 length is 15 residues. The germline V and J ends were trimmed by 0 bases and 4 bases, with 11 bases remaining between them. CDR3 amino acids: CATSRDPGPADTQYF. The CDR3 DNA is TGTGCCACCAGCAGAGATCCGGGCCCGGCAGATACGCAGTATTTT. The full variable domain, in which reference TRBV15 and TRBJ2-3 provide the parts outside the CDR3, is DAMVIQNPRYQVTQFGKPVTLSCSQTLNHNVMYWYQQKSSQAPKLLFHYYDKDFNNEADTPDNFQSRRPNTSFCFLDIRSPGLGDTAMYLCATSRDPGPADTQYFGPGTRLTVL.

The table lists this clonotype with many counts. This chain connects TRBV30 to TRBJ1-1; TRBD1 matches 8 bases. Germline trimming cut 7 bases from V and 3 bases from J; bases unmatched to any gene: 13. CDR3 size: 15 residues. The germline gives CDR1 GTSNPN, CDR2 SVGIG (reference sequence). CDR3 protein: CAFYRGYRPDTEAFF. CDR3 sequence (DNA): TGTGCCTTTTACAGGGGGTATCGGCCCGACACTGAAGCTTTCTTT.

This chain joins TRBV3-1 and TRBJ1-2; D perhaps matches TRBD1 (5 bases). This CDR3 has 15 residues. The V gene's germline CDR1 is LGHDT and CDR2 YNNKEL (reference sequence). V was shortened by 4 bases and J by 5 bases, with 17 bases between the two germline ends. The CDR3 protein is CASSPHDRIPYGYTF. DNA for the CDR3: TGTGCCAGCAGCCCACACGACAGAATACCATATGGCTACACCTTC.

This clonotype was counted ten times or more. The V call is TRBV27, the J call TRBJ1-2, with D hard to call. The CDR3 has 15 amino acids. V gave up 0 bases and J gave up 6 bases, with 14 bases separating them. Germline V gene lookup returns CDR1 MNHEY and CDR2 SMNVEV (reference sequence). The CDR3 region is CASSLSLVGWDGYTF. CDR3 sequence (DNA): TGTGCCAGCAGTTTATCGTTGGTGGGTTGGGATGGCTACACCTTC.

In its sample, this clonotype was seen many times. The V call is TRBV28, the J call TRBJ2-7; 8 bases align to TRBD1. The CDR3 is 13 amino acids. V gave up 6 bases and J gave up 4 bases; unmatched junction bases: 5. CDR1 is MDHEN, CDR2 SYDVKM, per germline. The CDR3 spells CASRGDRGYEQYF. CDR3 nucleotide sequence: TGTGCCAGCAGGGGAGACAGGGGATACGAGCAGTACTTC.

In its sample, this clonotype was seen many times. The V and J genes are TRBV11-3 and TRBJ2-2; possible D gene TRBD2, 5 bases. V lost 2 bases and J lost 6, with 13 bases in between. The CDR3 contains 15 residues. Germline V gives CDR1 SGHNT, CDR2 YENEEA. The CDR3 loop reads CASSLFGGFSGELFF. CDR3 DNA: TGTGCCAGCAGCTTATTCGGAGGCTTCTCCGGGGAGCTGTTTTTT.

Regarding this clonotype: Given a much more abundant clone one base away, this may be a read error. This sequence joins TRBV14 and TRBJ2-7; D not certain. Germline V lookup: CDR1 SGHDN, CDR2 FVKESK. There are 13 residues in the CDR3. The CDR3 sequence is CAGSHQKLGEQYF. The CDR3 coding sequence is TGTGCCGGCAGCCACCAGAAATTAGGGGAGCAGTACTTC.

The chain recombines TRBV4-2 with TRBJ1-1; D is possibly TRBD1 (5 bases). The CDR3 has 14 amino acids. Germline CDR1 reads LGHNA; CDR2 reads YNFKEQ. V lost 3 bases, J lost 4 bases, and 12 bases lay in between. The CDR3: CASSHPREVTEAFF. CDR3 bases: TGTGCCAGCAGCCACCCCAGGGAAGTCACTGAAGCTTTCTTT.

The sample holds a few counts of this clonotype. The CDR3 sequence: CASSSNGAGPSYEQYF. CDR3 nucleotide sequence: TGTGCCAGCAGTTCCAACGGGGCTGGGCCCTCCTACGAGCAGTACTTC. The rearrangement links TRBV11-2 to TRBJ2-7; D tentatively reads TRBD1 or TRBD2 (5 bases each). V was shortened by 6 bases and J by 0 bases, with 18 bases between the two germline ends. Germline V gene sequence: CDR1 SGHAT, CDR2 FQNNGV. This CDR3 is built from 16 residues. The full variable domain, with the rest looked up from reference TRBV11-2 and TRBJ2-7, is EAGVAQSPRYKIIEKRQSVAFWCNPISGHATLYWYQQILGQGPKLLIQFQNNGVVDDSQLPKDRFSAERLKGVDSTLKIQPAKLEDSAVYLCASSSNGAGPSYEQYFGPGTRLTVT.

In this sample, this clonotype turned up a few times. The rearrangement joins TRBV6-1 to TRBJ1-5; 7 positions match TRBD1. CDR3 length: 15 amino acids. Germline V gene data show CDR1 as MNHNS and CDR2 as SASEGT. Trimming removed 2 bases from V and 2 bases from J; junction bases left unmatched: 3. The CDR3 bases are TGTGCCAGCAGTGAACCTACAGGGGGCAATCAGCCCCAGCATTTT. Translated: CASSEPTGGNQPQHF.

This clonotype was observed many times. The gene calls are TRBV6-5 and TRBJ1-2; D may be TRBD1 (5 bases). CDR1 is MNHEY and CDR2 is SVGAGI in the germline V gene. The CDR3 has 14 residues. Deletions cut 0 bases from V and 1 base from J, with 6 bases between. CDR3 in DNA: TGTGCCAGCAGTTACTCGGGGGATAACTATGGCTACACCTTC. Encoded protein: CASSYSGDNYGYTF.